Below are 29 T cell receptor beta chains sequenced from a single sample in a study of radiation and T cells in renal cell carcinoma. Time point of the sample: blood 4 weeks post-SBRT, at nephrectomy. Documented treatment: 15 Gy SBRT to primary tumor, nephrectomy 4 weeks later. Assay used: immunoSEQ multiplex PCR; TCRdb lists only in-frame clones, some missing. Among 65,000 or so clones listed, roughly 80% were seen once. This specimen consisted of blood, obtained from a patient whose treatment included radiotherapy and nephrectomy. All receptors come from a man in his fifties or sixties with renal cell carcinoma.

V usage is TRBV28 and J usage is TRBJ2-7, with TRBD1 identical over 7 bases. CDR1 is MDHEN and CDR2 is SYDVKM in the germline V gene. The CDR3 covers 14 residues. J gave up 3 bases and V 6 bases, and 8 bases lay outside the gene matches. CDR3 sequence reads: CASSSGTASYEQYV. The DNA of the CDR3 is TGTGCCAGCAGCTCCGGGACAGCCAGCTACGAGCAGTACGTC.

The genes are TRBV5-1 and TRBJ2-7; tentatively, D is TRBD1 or TRBD2 (5 bases each). Deletions cut 7 bases from V and 1 base from J, with 9 bases between. The CDR3 has 12 residues. In germline, CDR1 is SGHRS, CDR2 YFSETQ. The DNA of the CDR3 is TGCGCCAGCTCGGGGCTATCCTACGAGCAGTACTTC. Amino acid sequence: CASSGLSYEQYF.

This clone was counted once. The genes are TRBV6-5 and TRBJ2-3; D might be TRBD2 (6 bases). The length of the CDR3 is 13 residues. Germline V gives CDR1 MNHEY, CDR2 SVGAGI. V gave up 3 bases and J gave up 6 bases, with 10 bases separating them. CDR3 DNA sequence: TGTGCCAGCAGTTATTCCCTAGCGGATACGCAGTATTTT. This translates into CASSYSLADTQYF.

This clone was seen only a few times. The chain uses TRBV29-1 and TRBJ2-7; 8 bases line up with TRBD1. The J segment lost 6 bases and the V segment lost 7 bases, leaving 14 bases of the junction unmatched. Germline CDR1 is SQVTM and CDR2 is ANQGSEA. This CDR3 is built from 14 residues. CDR3 sequence reads: CSARTGDRGAEQYF. CDR3 DNA sequence: TGCAGCGCCCGAACAGGCGACAGGGGAGCCGAGCAGTACTTC.

The chain joins TRBV6-1 to TRBJ2-7; TRBD1 agrees at 7 bases. CDR3 length: 13 amino acids. The germline CDR1 and CDR2 sequences are MNHNS and SASEGT. The V and J ends lost 6 bases and 2 bases, in that order; junction bases with no gene match: 4. DNA for the CDR3: TGTGCCAGCAGACCGACAGGGACCTACGAGCAGTACTTC. Protein: CASRPTGTYEQYF.

This rearrangement joins TRBV15 to TRBJ1-5; 8 nucleotides agree with TRBD1. Germline V gives CDR1 LNHNV, CDR2 YYDKDF (reference sequence). The CDR3 covers 15 residues. Unmatched junction bases numbered 10, after V lost 5 bases and J lost 7 bases. CDR3 sequence: CATSGWTGSGQPQHF. DNA for the CDR3: TGTGCCACCAGCGGGTGGACAGGGAGCGGGCAGCCCCAGCATTTT.

The chain carries TRBV28 and TRBJ2-2; D unclear. The CDR3 has 14 amino acids. CDR1 and CDR2 (germline): MDHEN, SYDVKM. The V end was cut by 7 bases, the J end by 7 bases, with 16 bases between. CDR3 in DNA: TGTGCCAGCACTCTCCTACCGGGCAGCGGGGAGCTGTTTTTT. Residues: CASTLLPGSGELFF.

V gene TRBV7-9 combines with J gene TRBJ2-3, with 10 bases fitting TRBD2. CDR1 is SEHNR and CDR2 is FQNEAQ in the germline V gene (reference sequence). The trim removed 5 bases at V and 8 bases at J, leaving 13 bases unmatched. This CDR3 contains 16 residues. The CDR3 loop is CASSPFGSGGRGTQYF. CDR3 coding DNA: TGTGCCAGCAGCCCTTTTGGTAGCGGGGGGCGTGGTACGCAGTATTTT.

The rearrangement uses TRBV5-1 and TRBJ2-3, with a weak D call TRBD1 (6 bases). Trimming cost V 4 bases and J 5 bases, with 14 bases left between them. Germline V gene sequence: CDR1 SGHRS, CDR2 YFSETQ. The length of the CDR3 is 14 residues. The DNA for the CDR3 is TGCGCCAGCAGCCCCCTCCAGGGGAAAGATACGCAGTATTTT. Protein: CASSPLQGKDTQYF.

The chain employs TRBV19 and TRBJ1-1; no reliable D call. Germline CDR1 and CDR2: LNHDA and SQIVND (reference sequence). V lost 5 bases to trimming and J lost 1 base, with 11 bases between them. CDR3 size: 14 residues. CDR3 DNA: TGTGCCAGTAGTGATAGGGCGGCGAACACTGAAGCTTTCTTT. It yields the protein CASSDRAANTEAFF.

The CDR3 sequence is CASGFWRNPETQYF. The CDR3 DNA reads as TGTGCTAGTGGTTTTTGGAGAAACCCAGAGACCCAGTACTTC. The chain is built from TRBV12-5 and TRBJ2-5; no definite D call. The CDR3 covers 14 residues. The V end was cut by 3 bases, the J end by 4 bases, with 12 bases between. Germline values: CDR1 LGHNT, CDR2 FRNRAP.

CDR3 residues: CSLSRTERAEQFF. The CDR3 DNA follows: TGCAGCCTCAGCCGGACAGAGAGGGCTGAGCAGTTCTTC. J is TRBJ2-1 and V is TRBV29-1, with D maybe TRBD1 (6 bases). V shed 8 bases and J shed 9 bases, with 20 bases lying between them. This CDR3 comprises 13 residues. Germline values: CDR1 SQVTM, CDR2 ANQGSEA.

The chain joins TRBV30 to TRBJ1-2; no definite D call. From germline, CDR1 is GTSNPN and CDR2 SVGIG (reference sequence). V lost 2 bases to trimming and J lost 4 bases, with 8 bases between them. The length of the CDR3 is 12 residues. CDR3 DNA sequence: TGTGCCTGGAGTTGGCGGGCCTATGGCTACACCTTC. Its protein product is CAWSWRAYGYTF.

The rearrangement links TRBV30 to TRBJ1-5; perhaps TRBD1 as D (6 bases). The CDR3 extends over 14 amino acids. The V gene's germline CDR1 is GTSNPN and CDR2 SVGIG (reference sequence). V shed 1 base and J shed 7 bases, with 14 bases lying between them. CDR3 amino acids: CAWSGTVRGQPQHF. CDR3 bases: TGTGCCTGGAGTGGGACAGTCAGGGGACAGCCCCAGCATTTT.

The rearrangement uses TRBV6-6 and TRBJ1-2; 7 bases align to TRBD1. CDR1 MNHNY and CDR2 SVGAGI come from the germline V gene (reference sequence). V gave up 5 bases and J gave up 2 bases; unmatched junction bases: 5. This CDR3 has 14 residues. This CDR3 is CASSTLQGNYGYTF. The CDR3 nucleotides are TGTGCCAGCAGTACATTACAGGGGAACTATGGCTACACCTTC.

The table lists this clone with a count of one. The chain has TRBV5-5 and TRBJ1-5; D is possibly TRBD1 (5 bases). The CDR3 covers 14 residues. Per the germline V gene, CDR1 is SGHKS and CDR2 is YYEKEE (reference sequence). Trimming cost V 4 bases and J 6 bases, with 14 bases left between them. The CDR3: CASSLRDLGQPQHF. CDR3 sequence (DNA): TGTGCCAGCAGCCTCCGGGACTTGGGTCAGCCCCAGCATTTT.

The chain links TRBV2 to TRBJ1-5, with D possibly TRBD1 on 5 matching bases. V was trimmed by 0 bases and J by 2 bases, leaving 17 bases between them. CDR1 and CDR2 (germline): SNHLY, FYNNEI. The CDR3 runs to 18 residues. CDR3 DNA: TGTGCCAGCAGTGAAGCGGCACCTGGGGCGTCGGGCAATCAGCCCCAGCATTTT. Protein product: CASSEAAPGASGNQPQHF. Drawing the rest from reference TRBV2 and TRBJ1-5, the complete variable domain is EPEVTQTPSHQVTQMGQEVILRCVPISNHLYFYWYRQILGQKVEFLVSFYNNEISEKSEIFDDQFSVERPDGSNFTLKIRSTKLEDSAMYFCASSEAAPGASGNQPQHFGDGTRLSIL.

This clone turned up a few times. This chain uses TRBV7-9 with TRBJ1-1; the D is unclear. From germline, CDR1 is SEHNR and CDR2 FQNEAQ (reference sequence). V was clipped by 0 bases and J by 5 bases, with 4 bases between them. This CDR3 comprises 12 residues. The DNA for the CDR3 is TGTGCCAGCAGCTTAGCGGGAACTGAAGCTTTCTTT. It encodes CASSLAGTEAFF.

V and J are TRBV30 and TRBJ1-1, with D possibly matching TRBD1 (6 bases). This CDR3 is built from 13 residues. Germline CDR1 GTSNPN, CDR2 SVGIG (reference sequence). V lost 2 bases to trimming and J lost 6 bases, with 13 bases between them. CDR3 coding DNA: TGTGCCTGGAGTTATGGATGGACAGCTGAAGCTTTCTTT. Amino acids: CAWSYGWTAEAFF.

The CDR3 DNA follows: TGCGCCAGCAGCTTCGGCACGCCCCGGGCTGAAGCTTTCTTT. Amino acids: CASSFGTPRAEAFF. The chain couples TRBV5-1 to TRBJ1-1, with D unresolved. V dropped 2 bases and J dropped 6 bases, with 14 bases sitting between them. This CDR3 is built from 14 residues. The germline V gene has CDR1 SGHRS and CDR2 YFSETQ.

V is TRBV28 and J is TRBJ2-2, with D perhaps TRBD1 or TRBD2 (5 bases each). Germline V gives CDR1 MDHEN, CDR2 SYDVKM. The CDR3 is 15 residues long. Trimming cost V 2 bases and J 0 bases, with 7 bases left between them. CDR3 bases: TGTGCCAGCAGTTTAGGGACGGCGAACACCGGGGAGCTGTTTTTT. Translated, it gives CASSLGTANTGELFF.

The chain joins TRBV18 to TRBJ2-7; 8 bases fit TRBD1. V gave up 4 bases and J gave up 2 bases; unmatched junction bases: 7. The V gene's germline CDR1 is KGHSH and CDR2 LQKENI. The CDR3 is 15 amino acids. CDR3 sequence reads: CASSQGRGPPYEQYV. For the CDR3, the DNA is TGTGCCAGCTCACAAGGCAGGGGGCCCCCCTACGAGCAGTACGTC.

The chain couples TRBV19 to TRBJ2-7; TRBD1 is a possible D gene (5 bases). The CDR3 spans 16 residues. Per the germline V gene, CDR1 is LNHDA and CDR2 is SQIVND (reference sequence). With 1 base removed from V and 2 bases from J, the gap between germline ends came to 15 bases. For the CDR3, the DNA is TGTGCCAGTAGTATAGCCCTTGGAAGGGGCGCCTACGAGCAGTACTTC. Amino acid sequence: CASSIALGRGAYEQYF.

The chain couples TRBV5-4 to TRBJ2-5; tentatively, D is TRBD2 (6 bases). The V gene lost 3 bases and the J gene lost 3 bases, with 12 bases spanning the gap. In germline, CDR1 is SGHNT, CDR2 YYREEE (reference sequence). The CDR3 covers 14 residues. In DNA form, the CDR3 reads TGTGCCAGCAGCTGGGGGGACCGAAAAGAGACCCAGTACTTC. Translated, it gives CASSWGDRKETQYF.

The chain combines TRBV18 with TRBJ2-7, with unresolved D. Per germline, CDR1 KGHSH and CDR2 LQKENI. The ends were cut back, 3 bases at V and 0 bases at J, with 9 bases in the middle. The CDR3 runs 14 residues. The CDR3 DNA sequence: TGTGCCAGCTCACCTTCCCTTAGCTCCTACGAGCAGTACTTC. This encodes CASSPSLSSYEQYF.

The chain has TRBV11-1 and TRBJ1-2; 9 bases agree with TRBD1. Germline loops: CDR1 SGHAT, CDR2 FQDESV (reference sequence). CDR3 length equals 15 residues. The V and J ends lost 0 bases and 6 bases, in that order; junction bases with no gene match: 5. CDR3: CASSLAGTGRNGYTF. The CDR3 coding sequence is TGTGCCAGCAGCTTAGCTGGGACAGGGAGGAATGGCTACACCTTC.

The chain has TRBV18 and TRBJ2-4; 13 positions agree with TRBD2. The J segment lost 3 bases and the V segment lost 1 base, leaving 3 bases of the junction unmatched. This CDR3 is 17 amino acids long. Germline values: CDR1 KGHSH, CDR2 LQKENI. The CDR3 spells CASSPRLAGGGKNIQYF. CDR3 nucleotide sequence: TGTGCCAGCTCACCACGACTAGCGGGAGGCGGCAAAAACATTCAGTACTTC.

The J gene is TRBJ2-7, the V gene TRBV11-2, with 7 bases matching TRBD1. Germline-derived CDR1 and CDR2 are SGHAT and FQNNGV. Unmatched junction bases numbered 6, after V lost 1 base and J lost 0 bases. CDR3 length: 16 residues. CDR3 protein: CASSLAWGQRSYEQYV. DNA for the CDR3: TGTGCCAGCAGCTTAGCATGGGGACAGCGCTCCTACGAGCAGTACGTC.

The V gene is TRBV7-2, the J gene TRBJ2-5; D is undetermined. The V and J ends lost 0 bases and 2 bases respectively, with 16 bases between them. CDR3 length: 17 residues. Germline V gene lookup returns CDR1 SGHTA and CDR2 FQGNSA. Here the CDR3 reads CASSLALMTQRQETQYF. CDR3 nucleotides: TGTGCCAGCAGCTTAGCACTAATGACTCAACGACAAGAGACCCAGTACTTC.